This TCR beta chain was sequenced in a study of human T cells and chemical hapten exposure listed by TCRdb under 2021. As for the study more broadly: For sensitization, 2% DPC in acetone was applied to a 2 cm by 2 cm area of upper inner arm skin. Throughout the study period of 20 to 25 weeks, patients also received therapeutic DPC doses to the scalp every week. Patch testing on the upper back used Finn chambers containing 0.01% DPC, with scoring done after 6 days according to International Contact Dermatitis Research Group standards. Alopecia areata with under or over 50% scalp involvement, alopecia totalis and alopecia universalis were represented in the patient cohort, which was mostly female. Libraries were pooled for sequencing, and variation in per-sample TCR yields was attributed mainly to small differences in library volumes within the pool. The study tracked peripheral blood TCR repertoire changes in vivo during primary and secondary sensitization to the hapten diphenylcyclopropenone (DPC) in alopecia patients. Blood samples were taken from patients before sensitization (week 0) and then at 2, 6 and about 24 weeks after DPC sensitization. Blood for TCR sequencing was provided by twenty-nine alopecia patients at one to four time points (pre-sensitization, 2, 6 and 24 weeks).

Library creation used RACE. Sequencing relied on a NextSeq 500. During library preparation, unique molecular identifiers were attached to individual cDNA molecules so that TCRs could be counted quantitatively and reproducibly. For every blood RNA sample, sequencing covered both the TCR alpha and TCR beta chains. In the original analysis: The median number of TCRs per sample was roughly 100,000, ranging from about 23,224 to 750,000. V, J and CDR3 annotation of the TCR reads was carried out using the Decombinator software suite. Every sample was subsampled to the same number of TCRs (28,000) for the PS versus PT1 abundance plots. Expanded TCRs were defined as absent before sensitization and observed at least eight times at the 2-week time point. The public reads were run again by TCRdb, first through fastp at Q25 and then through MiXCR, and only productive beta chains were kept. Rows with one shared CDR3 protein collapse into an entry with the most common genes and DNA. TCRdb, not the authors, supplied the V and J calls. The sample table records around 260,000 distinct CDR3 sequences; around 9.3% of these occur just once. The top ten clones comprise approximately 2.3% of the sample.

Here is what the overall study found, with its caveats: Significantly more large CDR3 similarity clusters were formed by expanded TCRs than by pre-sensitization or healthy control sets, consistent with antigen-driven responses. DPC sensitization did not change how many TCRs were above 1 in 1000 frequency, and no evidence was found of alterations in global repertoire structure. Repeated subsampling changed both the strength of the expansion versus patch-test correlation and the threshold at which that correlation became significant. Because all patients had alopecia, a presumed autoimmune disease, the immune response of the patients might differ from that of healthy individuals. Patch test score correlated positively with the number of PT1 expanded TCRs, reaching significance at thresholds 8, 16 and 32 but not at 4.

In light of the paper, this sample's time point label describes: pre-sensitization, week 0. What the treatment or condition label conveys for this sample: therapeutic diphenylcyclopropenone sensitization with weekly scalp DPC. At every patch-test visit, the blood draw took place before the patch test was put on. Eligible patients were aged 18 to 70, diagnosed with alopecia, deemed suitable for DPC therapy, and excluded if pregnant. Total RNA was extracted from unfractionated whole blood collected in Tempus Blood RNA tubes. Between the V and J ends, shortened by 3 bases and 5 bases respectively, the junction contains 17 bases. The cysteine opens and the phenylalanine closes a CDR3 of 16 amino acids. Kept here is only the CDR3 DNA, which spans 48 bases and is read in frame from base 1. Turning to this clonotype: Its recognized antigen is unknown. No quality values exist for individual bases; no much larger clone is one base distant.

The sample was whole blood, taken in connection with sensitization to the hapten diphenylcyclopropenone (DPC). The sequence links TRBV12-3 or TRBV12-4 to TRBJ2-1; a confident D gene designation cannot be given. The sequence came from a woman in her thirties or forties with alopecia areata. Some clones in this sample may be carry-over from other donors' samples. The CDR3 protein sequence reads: CASSFQSYPSHNEQFF. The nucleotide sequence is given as TGTGCCAGCAGTTTCCAGTCCTACCCTTCCCACAATGAGCAGTTCTTC.